The sequence of this T cell receptor beta chain was determined in a study of blood T cell repertoires in COVID-19. Study-wide context: Samples came from the United States, Italy and Spain, spanning acute and convalescent COVID-19. T cells, B-cell-depleted T cells, or PBMCs provided the cDNA or gDNA that served as material.

Libraries were prepared by immunoSEQ multiplex PCR; TCRdb keeps only in-frame clonotypes and omits some of them. The table lists tens of thousands of clones, roughly 84% of them singletons. With 0 bases clipped from V and 6 bases from J, the junction kept 0 bases outside the gene matches. Germline CDR1 reads WSHSY; CDR2 reads SAAADI. The CDR3 is 13 residues long. Specimen: peripheral blood. This chain joins TRBV10-2 and TRBJ2-3; 7 bases are a match to TRBD2. The receptor's source is a man aged 65 to 85 with acute or convalescent COVID-19. The CDR3 sequence: CASSESGGDTQYF. The DNA for the CDR3 is TGCGCCAGCAGTGAGTCGGGGGGGGATACGCAGTATTTT.